This TCR beta chain was identified during a study of response to subunit inactivated influenza vaccine. Study-level findings and limits: The authors offered the suggestion that each seasonal influenza vaccination recruits few new T cells.

TCRdb re-analysed the RT-PCR reads in MiXCR, keeping a single row per CDR3 protein. Among 700,000 to 800,000 distinct CDR3 sequences listed, roughly 18% were seen once. On this clonotype: Its antigen remains unknown.

J was trimmed by 3 bases and V by 5 bases; bases with no gene match: 8. CDR3 length: 15 residues. CDR1 and CDR2 from the germline V gene are MNHEY and SMNVEV (reference sequence). The TCR sequence derives from a man aged 45-65 years who received an inactivated influenza vaccine. V and J are TRBV27 and TRBJ2-5; 8 nucleotides align to TRBD1. This sample comprised PBMCs from blood, obtained about 5 days after vaccination. The CDR3 is CASSRDRSEEETQYF. As DNA, the CDR3 is TGTGCCAGCAGTAGGGACAGGTCGGAGGAAGAGACCCAGTACTTC.